These T cell receptor beta chains were read from a single sample in a study of blood T cells in healthy people across ages. TCRdb reanalysed the 5' RACE reads using MiXCR and keeps one entry per CDR3 protein. The repertoire has over a million distinct CDR3 sequences, more than 35% of them found once; the top ten carry about 20%. The sample taken for sequencing was blood. The receptor set was obtained from a woman in her fifties or sixties in good health. The CDR3 runs from the conserved cysteine through the conserved F or W. The D gene is left open where the match is weak. Clone size is given for some rows only: seen once, a few or many times, or a class if the clone is expanded.

d_call j_call cdr3_length v_call clone_size cdr3_aa cdr3_nt
- TRBJ1-2 15 TRBV12-3/TRBV12-4 - CASSLGSEINYGYTF TGTGCCAGCAGTTTAGGGTCAGAAATCAACTATGGCTACACCTTC
- TRBJ1-1 11 TRBV29-1 - CSVEGGTEAFF TGCAGCGTTGAGGGTGGCACTGAAGCTTTCTTT
- TRBJ2-5 14 TRBV14 - CASSQRVGRETQYF TGTGCCAGCAGCCAACGAGTCGGGCGGGAGACCCAGTACTTC
- TRBJ1-2 14 TRBV21-1 few CASSKPRHRHGYTF TGTGCCAGCAGCAAACCCCGGCATCGTCATGGCTACACCTTC
- TRBJ2-6 14 TRBV29-1 many CSVSSPSGANVLTF TGCAGCGTAAGTTCTCCCTCTGGGGCCAACGTCCTGACTTTC
- TRBJ1-2 14 TRBV7-6 - CASSVRAGVGGYTF TGTGCCAGCAGCGTACGGGCGGGGGTTGGTGGCTACACCTTC
- TRBJ2-1 12 TRBV14 - CASSQWPREQFF TGTGCCAGCAGCCAATGGCCCAGGGAGCAGTTCTTC
TRBD1 TRBJ1-2 15 TRBV11-1 - CASSPGQGAIYGYTF TGTGCCAGCAGCCCGGGACAGGGGGCTATCTATGGCTACACCTTC
- TRBJ1-5 14 TRBV12-3/TRBV12-4 - CASSRMGSNQPQHF TGTGCCAGCAGCCGGATGGGGAGCAATCAGCCCCAGCATTTT
- TRBJ2-7 16 TRBV6-5 few CASRRLGGFSVYEQYF TGTGCCAGCAGGCGACTGGGGGGCTTTTCAGTCTACGAGCAGTACTTC
TRBD1 TRBJ2-7 13 TRBV4-1 few CASAGGSSYEQYF TGCGCCAGCGCAGGGGGTAGCTCCTACGAGCAGTACTTC
- TRBJ2-5 15 TRBV7-9 - CASSPAMKGQETQYF TGTGCCAGCAGCCCTGCTATGAAGGGTCAAGAGACCCAGTACTTC
TRBD2 TRBJ2-1 16 TRBV2 - CASRPRPRTSIDEQFF TGTGCCAGCAGGCCCCGCCCTCGGACTAGCATTGATGAGCAGTTCTTC
- TRBJ2-5 12 TRBV29-1 many CSVARSQETQYF TGCAGCGTTGCCAGGTCACAAGAGACCCAGTACTTC
- TRBJ2-7 13 TRBV13 - CASSLTSRSEQYF TGTGCCAGCAGCTTAACTAGCCGTAGCGAGCAGTACTTC
- TRBJ2-3 15 TRBV4-1 few CASSQDLEGADTQYF TGCGCCAGCAGCCAAGATCTTGAGGGGGCAGATACGCAGTATTTT
- TRBJ2-1 16 TRBV10-3 - CAISGSGGFQYNEQFF TGTGCCATCAGTGGTAGTGGAGGGTTTCAATACAATGAGCAGTTCTTC
- TRBJ2-3 15 TRBV9 few CASSVGRNTVDTQYF TGTGCCAGCAGCGTCGGGCGCAATACGGTCGATACGCAGTATTTT